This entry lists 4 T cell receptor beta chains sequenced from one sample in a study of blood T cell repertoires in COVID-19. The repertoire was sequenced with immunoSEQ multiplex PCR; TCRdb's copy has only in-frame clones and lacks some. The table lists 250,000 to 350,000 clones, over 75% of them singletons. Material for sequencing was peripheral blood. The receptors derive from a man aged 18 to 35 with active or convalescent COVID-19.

The CDR3 spells CASSQEGVGAMNTGELFF. DNA for the CDR3: TGTGCCAGCAGCCAAGAGGGGGTGGGGGCGATGAACACCGGGGAGCTGTTTTTT. The chain links TRBV4-2 to TRBJ2-2; tentative D call: TRBD1 (6 bases). The V gene's germline CDR1 is LGHNA and CDR2 YNFKEQ. The CDR3 is 18 residues long. Trimming stripped 0 bases from V and 1 base from J, with 15 bases between.

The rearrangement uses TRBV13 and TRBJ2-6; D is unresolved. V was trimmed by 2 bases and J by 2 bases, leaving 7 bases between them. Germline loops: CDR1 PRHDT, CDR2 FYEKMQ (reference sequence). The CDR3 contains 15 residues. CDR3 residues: CASSLNPTGANVLTF. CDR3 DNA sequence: TGTGCCAGCAGCTTAAATCCCACTGGGGCCAACGTCCTGACTTTC.

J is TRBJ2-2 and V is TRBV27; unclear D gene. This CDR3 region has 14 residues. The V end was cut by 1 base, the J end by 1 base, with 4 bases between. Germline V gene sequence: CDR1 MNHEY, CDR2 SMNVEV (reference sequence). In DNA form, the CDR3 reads TGTGCCAGCAGTTTATTACAGAACACCGGGGAGCTGTTTTTT. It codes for CASSLLQNTGELFF.

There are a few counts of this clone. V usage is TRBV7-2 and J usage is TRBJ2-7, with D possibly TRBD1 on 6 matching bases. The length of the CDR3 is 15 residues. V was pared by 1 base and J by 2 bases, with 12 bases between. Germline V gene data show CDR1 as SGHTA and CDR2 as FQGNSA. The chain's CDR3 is CASSLDGTQPYEQYF. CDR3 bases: TGTGCCAGCAGCTTAGACGGGACACAGCCCTACGAGCAGTACTTC.